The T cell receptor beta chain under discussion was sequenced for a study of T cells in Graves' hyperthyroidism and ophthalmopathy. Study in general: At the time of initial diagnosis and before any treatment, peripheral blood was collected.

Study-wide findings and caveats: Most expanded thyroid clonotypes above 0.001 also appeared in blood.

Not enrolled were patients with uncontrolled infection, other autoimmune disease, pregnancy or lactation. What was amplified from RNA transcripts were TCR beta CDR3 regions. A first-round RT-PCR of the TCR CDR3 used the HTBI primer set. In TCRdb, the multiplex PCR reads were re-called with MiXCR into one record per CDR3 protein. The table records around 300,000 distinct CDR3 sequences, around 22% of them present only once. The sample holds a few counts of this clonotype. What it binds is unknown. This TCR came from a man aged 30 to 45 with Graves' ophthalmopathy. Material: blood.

CDR3 amino acids: CASRSGRTIFYEQYF. The DNA for the CDR3 is TGTGCCAGCAGATCTGGGAGGACAATTTTCTACGAGCAGTACTTC. The chain joins TRBV9 to TRBJ2-7, with D possibly TRBD2 on 6 matching bases. Germline V lookup: CDR1 SGDLS, CDR2 YYNGEE. The ends were cut back, 5 bases at V and 3 bases at J, with 18 bases in the middle. The length of the CDR3 is 15 residues.